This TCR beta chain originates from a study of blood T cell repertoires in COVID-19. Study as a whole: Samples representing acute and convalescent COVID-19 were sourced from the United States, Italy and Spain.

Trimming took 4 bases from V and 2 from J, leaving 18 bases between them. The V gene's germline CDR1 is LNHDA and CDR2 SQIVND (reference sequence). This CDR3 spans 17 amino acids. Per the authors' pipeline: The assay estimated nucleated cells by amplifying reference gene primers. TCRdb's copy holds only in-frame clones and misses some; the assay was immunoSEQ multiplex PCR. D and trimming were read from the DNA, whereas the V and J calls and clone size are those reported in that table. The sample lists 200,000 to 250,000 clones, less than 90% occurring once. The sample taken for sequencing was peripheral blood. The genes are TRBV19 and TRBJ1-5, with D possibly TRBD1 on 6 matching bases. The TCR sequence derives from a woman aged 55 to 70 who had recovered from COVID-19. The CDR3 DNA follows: TGTGCCAGTAGTACCACCGGCGGGGGGCGTCGCAATCAGCCCCAGCATTTT. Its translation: CASSTTGGGRRNQPQHF.